Presented here are 27 T cell receptor beta chains from one specimen sequenced in a study of blood T cell repertoires in COVID-19. TCRdb's copy holds only in-frame clones and misses some; the assay was immunoSEQ multiplex PCR. Counted here are some 28,000 clones, 85% to 90% occurring once; the ten biggest clones make up about 9.4%. Sequenced input: peripheral blood. The receptors were gathered from a man aged 60 to 75 with acute or convalescent COVID-19.

V gene TRBV7-9 combines with J gene TRBJ2-3; TRBD2 is a possible D gene (5 bases). The V gene's germline CDR1 is SEHNR and CDR2 FQNEAQ (reference sequence). The CDR3 has 15 amino acids. Trimming left V 6 bases short and J 5 bases short, with 18 bases between. This chain's CDR3 is CASSKGGSRGDTQYF. The DNA for the CDR3 is TGTGCCAGCAGTAAGGGCGGGTCCCGGGGAGATACGCAGTATTTT. Based on the CDR3 plus reference TRBV7-9 and TRBJ2-3, the full variable domain is DTGVSQNPRHKITKRGQNVTFRCDPISEHNRLYWYRQTLGQGPEFLTYFQNEAQLEKSRLLSDRFSAERPKGSFSTLEIQRTEQGDSAMYLCASSKGGSRGDTQYFGPGTRLTVL.

The chain carries TRBV5-4 and TRBJ2-2; 9 bases match TRBD2. CDR1 is SGHNT and CDR2 is YYREEE in the germline V gene (reference sequence). The CDR3 totals 15 residues. V was clipped by 5 bases and J by 5 bases; unmatched bases: 7. In nucleotides, the CDR3 is TGTGCCAGCAGACGGGGACTAGCTCAGACCGGGGAGCTGTTTTTT. Residues: CASRRGLAQTGELFF.

The chain is built from TRBV15 and TRBJ2-7; 8 bases are a match to TRBD2. From germline, CDR1 is LNHNV and CDR2 YYDKDF (reference sequence). J was trimmed by 4 bases and V by 0 bases; bases with no gene match: 2. CDR3 length: 14 residues. The CDR3 spells CATSRELAGYEQYF. The DNA of the CDR3 is TGTGCCACCAGCAGAGAGCTAGCGGGTTACGAGCAGTACTTC.

This chain links TRBV14 with TRBJ1-1; TRBD1 is a possible D gene (6 bases). The CDR3 totals 15 residues. Trimming removed 0 bases from V and 6 bases from J, with 14 bases in between. Germline CDR1 SGHDN, CDR2 FVKESK. CDR3 amino acids: CASSQDPHRDSEAFF. In nucleotides, the CDR3 is TGTGCCAGCAGCCAAGATCCCCACAGGGATTCTGAAGCTTTCTTT.

This CDR3 reads CASSPAQVSADTQYF. The CDR3, as DNA: TGTGCCAGCTCACCAGCGCAAGTTTCCGCAGATACGCAGTATTTT. The chain employs TRBV18 and TRBJ2-3; D not certain. The CDR3 length is 15 residues. V gave up 2 bases and J gave up 4 bases, with 13 bases separating them. Germline assignment: CDR1 KGHSH and CDR2 LQKENI.

The V and J genes are TRBV7-9 and TRBJ2-7, with D perhaps TRBD1 (6 bases). Germline CDR1 is SEHNR and CDR2 is FQNEAQ (reference sequence). V was cut by 5 bases and J by 6 bases, with 17 bases left in between. There are 14 residues in the CDR3. The CDR3 protein is CASSPIGIGGEQYF. DNA for the CDR3: TGTGCCAGCAGCCCCATAGGGATAGGGGGCGAGCAGTACTTC.

The V and J genes are TRBV15 and TRBJ2-7; D is possibly TRBD1 (8 bases). Germline assignment: CDR1 LNHNV and CDR2 YYDKDF (reference sequence). Trimming pared 5 bases from V and 6 bases from J, leaving 20 bases between. This CDR3 is 15 amino acids long. CDR3 bases: TGTGCCACCAGCGAACAGGGGGGGGTCGTTGGCGAGCAGTACTTC. The encoded protein is CATSEQGGVVGEQYF.

The chain employs TRBV18 and TRBJ2-1; 10 bases line up with TRBD2. The germline V gene has CDR1 KGHSH and CDR2 LQKENI. With V trimmed by 3 bases and J by 5 bases, 7 bases remained unmatched. The CDR3 has 16 amino acids. CDR3 DNA: TGTGCCAGCTCACCCCCGGGACTAGCGACAAACAATGAGCAGTTCTTC. It translates to CASSPPGLATNNEQFF.

This chain joins TRBV14 and TRBJ2-4; D possibly corresponds to TRBD2 (5 bases). Germline V gene data show CDR1 as SGHDN and CDR2 as FVKESK. V was clipped by 3 bases and J by 6 bases, with 9 bases between them. The CDR3 runs to 13 residues. The CDR3 here is CASSHEGTNIQYF. Written as DNA, the CDR3 is TGTGCCAGCAGCCATGAGGGAACAAACATTCAGTACTTC.

The rearrangement links TRBV6-5 to TRBJ1-3, with D unclear. The germline CDR1 and CDR2 sequences are MNHEY and SVGAGI. The CDR3 totals 15 residues. Trimming took 7 bases from V and 2 from J, leaving 15 bases between them. This CDR3 is CASIPPGTAGNTIYF. DNA for the CDR3: TGTGCCAGCATCCCCCCCGGCACAGCTGGAAACACCATATATTTT.

J is TRBJ2-7 and V is TRBV7-6; 8 bases align to TRBD2. The CDR3 runs 16 residues. The V and J ends lost 3 bases and 5 bases, in that order; junction bases with no gene match: 12. Germline V gene data show CDR1 as SGHVS and CDR2 as FNYEAQ. The CDR3 DNA reads TGTGCCAGCAGCTTGTGGCCGGGACTAGTTCCCCACGAGCAGTACTTC. As protein: CASSLWPGLVPHEQYF.

The chain recombines TRBV7-3 with TRBJ2-1; TRBD1 agrees at 8 bases. The CDR3 extends over 12 amino acids. V lost 4 bases to trimming and J lost 10 bases; unmatched junction nucleotides: 3. Germline loops: CDR1 SGHTA, CDR2 FQGTGA. The CDR3 bases are TGTGCCAGCAGCTCCGGACAGGGCGAGCAGTTCTTC. Its protein is CASSSGQGEQFF. Full variable domain (outside the CDR3, taken from reference TRBV7-3 and TRBJ2-1): GAGVSQTPSNKVTEKGKYVELRCDPISGHTALYWYRQSLGQGPEFLIYFQGTGAADDSGLPNDRFFAVRPEGSVSTLKIQRTERGDSAVYLCASSSGQGEQFFGPGTRLTVL.

CDR3: CASSFNQGYGYTF. The CDR3 DNA sequence: TGTGCCAGCAGCTTCAATCAGGGTTATGGCTACACCTTC. The J gene is TRBJ1-2, the V gene TRBV7-2; tentative D call: TRBD1 (5 bases). CDR1 is SGHTA, CDR2 FQGNSA, per germline. With 3 bases removed from V and 5 bases from J, the gap between germline ends came to 10 bases. This CDR3 comprises 13 residues.

The CDR3 here is CASSPGWDTEAFF. The CDR3 DNA follows: TGTGCCAGCAGCCCGGGGTGGGACACTGAAGCTTTCTTT. The chain is built from TRBV14 and TRBJ1-1; D not certain. V lost 4 bases and J lost 3, with 9 bases in between. Germline CDR1 and CDR2: SGHDN and FVKESK. The CDR3 has 13 residues.

The rearrangement links TRBV18 to TRBJ1-3; D not certain. Per the germline V gene, CDR1 is KGHSH and CDR2 is LQKENI. The CDR3 sequence is 16 residues long. Trimming left V 3 bases short and J 0 bases short, with 12 bases between. CDR3 residues: CASSPWSVSSGNTIYF. CDR3 coding DNA: TGTGCCAGCTCACCTTGGTCAGTAAGCTCTGGAAACACCATATATTTT.

V is TRBV11-2 and J is TRBJ1-2; possible D gene TRBD1, 6 bases. There are 14 residues in the CDR3. CDR1 is SGHAT, CDR2 FQNNGV, per germline. V was shortened by 7 bases and J by 0 bases, with 12 bases between the two germline ends. The chain's CDR3 is CASTRQVANYGYTF. In nucleotides, the CDR3 is TGTGCCAGCACAAGACAGGTCGCTAACTATGGCTACACCTTC.

The chain uses TRBV4-2 and TRBJ2-7; D is undetermined. CDR3 size: 13 residues. Trimming cost V 0 bases and J 4 bases, with 7 bases left between them. Germline CDR1 and CDR2: LGHNA and YNFKEQ. The CDR3 region has the DNA TGTGCCAGCAGCCAAGACTCCTTTTACGAGCAGTACTTC. Amino acid sequence: CASSQDSFYEQYF.

The V gene is TRBV27, the J gene TRBJ2-7; 7 positions agree with TRBD2. The germline V gene has CDR1 MNHEY and CDR2 SMNVEV (reference sequence). The CDR3 runs 17 residues. The V gene end was trimmed by 2 bases and the J gene end by 3 bases; junction bases not matched to a gene: 13. This CDR3 is CASSLGIRGRAIYEQYF. The CDR3 DNA sequence: TGTGCCAGCAGTTTAGGGATTCGGGGGAGGGCTATCTACGAGCAGTACTTC.

This clone was observed once. The rearrangement uses TRBV6-1 and TRBJ2-1; 10 bases are shared with TRBD2. From germline, CDR1 is MNHNS and CDR2 SASEGT. The V segment lost 1 base and the J segment 3 bases; nucleotides outside the gene matches: 9. The CDR3 is 18 residues long. CDR3 loop: CASSEGYLAGVSYNEQFF. Here the CDR3 DNA reads TGTGCCAGCAGTGAAGGGTACCTAGCGGGAGTCAGCTACAATGAGCAGTTCTTC.

The chain combines TRBV19 with TRBJ1-3, with TRBD1 matching over 7 bases. The V segment lost 6 bases and the J segment 0 bases; nucleotides outside the gene matches: 5. The germline CDR1 and CDR2 sequences are LNHDA and SQIVND (reference sequence). This CDR3 is 15 amino acids long. CDR3: CASRMDRLSGNTIYF. The DNA of the CDR3 is TGTGCCAGTAGGATGGACAGGCTCTCTGGAAACACCATATATTTT.

The chain links TRBV19 to TRBJ2-1; 8 bases align to TRBD1. The CDR3 sequence is 15 residues long. Germline V lookup: CDR1 LNHDA, CDR2 SQIVND (reference sequence). V was pared by 4 bases and J by 5 bases, with 7 bases of the junction left unmatched. CDR3 sequence reads: CASSTGQGGDNEQFF. The DNA for the CDR3 is TGTGCCAGTAGTACCGGACAGGGAGGAGACAATGAGCAGTTCTTC.

The chain combines TRBV19 with TRBJ1-2; D might be TRBD1 (6 bases). Trimming removed 6 bases at V and 1 base at J, with 12 bases between. The CDR3 totals 14 residues. Per the germline V gene, CDR1 is LNHDA and CDR2 is SQIVND (reference sequence). The CDR3, as DNA: TGTGCCAGTAGCGGACAGATCGATAACTATGGCTACACCTTC. Residues: CASSGQIDNYGYTF.

The genes are TRBV28 and TRBJ2-7; D perhaps matches TRBD1 (5 bases). There are 15 residues in the CDR3. Trimming pared 7 bases from V and 5 bases from J, leaving 21 bases between. Germline V lookup: CDR1 MDHEN, CDR2 SYDVKM. The CDR3 sequence: CASTSYGAGFNEQYF. The CDR3 DNA sequence: TGTGCCAGCACCTCATATGGGGCAGGGTTTAACGAGCAGTACTTC.

This clone was seen only once. The chain combines TRBV7-9 with TRBJ1-4; D is perhaps TRBD1 (5 bases). Trimming stripped 8 bases from V and 5 bases from J, with 15 bases between. The CDR3 covers 14 residues. Germline CDR1 is SEHNR and CDR2 is FQNEAQ (reference sequence). CDR3 DNA: TGTGCCAGCGGGCGGACATCCGTAAATGAAAAACTGTTTTTT. Its translation: CASGRTSVNEKLFF.

The genes are TRBV7-9 and TRBJ1-2; D is possibly TRBD1 (5 bases). Trimming shortened V by 3 bases and J by 4 bases, and 15 bases separated the two germline ends. Germline V gives CDR1 SEHNR, CDR2 FQNEAQ (reference sequence). The CDR3 runs 15 residues. The CDR3 bases are TGTGCCAGCAGCTTCTTGGACACATCGACCTATGGCTACACCTTC. Translated: CASSFLDTSTYGYTF.

The chain employs TRBV9 and TRBJ2-1, with 10 bases matching TRBD2. The V gene's germline CDR1 is SGDLS and CDR2 YYNGEE. V was pared by 0 bases and J by 8 bases, with 2 bases of the junction left unmatched. The length of the CDR3 is 14 residues. The CDR3 DNA sequence: TGTGCCAGCAGCGTAGTGCTAGCGGGAGATGAGCAGTTCTTC. It translates to CASSVVLAGDEQFF.

The chain combines TRBV5-1 with TRBJ1-2, with D hard to call. Germline V gene sequence: CDR1 SGHRS, CDR2 YFSETQ. This CDR3 has 12 residues. Trimming pared 0 bases from V and 6 bases from J, leaving 6 bases between. The CDR3 nucleotides read TGCGCCAGCAGCTTGGACAGAGATGGCTACACCTTC. Its translation is CASSLDRDGYTF.